Each of the 28 T cell receptor beta chains below was sequenced from the same sample in a study of immune evolution from preneoplasia to lung adenocarcinoma. Profiling relied on immunoSEQ multiplex PCR, and the TCRdb table lists in-frame clones only, not all of them. This table has about 4,000 clones, around four fifths appearing once. Sequenced input: FFPE adjacent normal lung tissue. The receptor source for this set is a donor of 70 years or more with lung adenocarcinoma.

The rearrangement joins TRBV28 to TRBJ2-7; D gene uncertain. The CDR3 is 11 residues long. Germline-derived CDR1 and CDR2 are MDHEN and SYDVKM. Trimming took off 8 bases at V and 6 bases at J, with 11 bases between the two ends. The CDR3 region has the DNA TGTGCCAGCCGTAGGATGTCCGAGCAGTACTTC. Its protein is CASRRMSEQYF.

Here the CDR3 DNA reads TGTGCCAGCTCTAGCGGGAGGGCCTACGAGCAGTACTTC. As protein: CASSSGRAYEQYF. The genes are TRBV18 and TRBJ2-7; 11 nucleotides agree with TRBD2. Germline V gene lookup returns CDR1 KGHSH and CDR2 LQKENI. The CDR3 is 13 residues long. V lost 6 bases and J lost 2; bases outside the gene matches: 0.

In this sample, this clone turned up once. The chain is built from TRBV28 and TRBJ1-1; 8 nucleotides agree with TRBD1. Looked up from germline, CDR1 is MDHEN and CDR2 is SYDVKM. Losses at the gene ends were 1 base for V and 3 bases for J; bases not matched to a gene: 10. This CDR3 is 17 amino acids long. The CDR3 DNA sequence: TGTGCCAGCAGTTTATACCGTCCGGGACAGGCCCACACTGAAGCTTTCTTT. Translated: CASSLYRPGQAHTEAFF. Filled out from reference TRBV28 and TRBJ1-1, the complete variable domain reads DVKVTQSSRYLVKRTGEKVFLECVQDMDHENMFWYRQDPGLGLRLIYFSYDVKMKEKGDIPEGYSVSREKKERFSLILESASTNQTSMYLCASSLYRPGQAHTEAFFGQGTRLTVV.

The gene calls are TRBV5-1 and TRBJ2-1, with TRBD2 matching 13 bases. Germline values: CDR1 SGHRS, CDR2 YFSETQ. The CDR3 sequence is 16 residues long. Unmatched junction bases numbered 3, after V lost 0 bases and J lost 6 bases. CDR3 coding DNA: TGCGCCAGCAGCTTGGGTGGGACTAGCGGGACCAATGAGCAGTTCTTC. Translation gives CASSLGGTSGTNEQFF.

The J gene is TRBJ2-7, the V gene TRBV28; D is tentatively TRBD1 or TRBD2 (5 bases each). The germline CDR1 and CDR2 sequences are MDHEN and SYDVKM. The ends were cut back, 5 bases at V and 4 bases at J, with 21 bases in the middle. The CDR3 runs 16 residues. CDR3: CASSPRRTTGRYEQYF. The CDR3 region has the DNA TGTGCCAGCAGTCCCCGAAGGACGACGGGGCGTTACGAGCAGTACTTC.

This chain's CDR3 is CASSSERGGYNEQFF. In nucleotides, the CDR3 is TGTGCCAGCAGCTCGGAGCGGGGGGGGTACAATGAGCAGTTCTTC. J is TRBJ2-1 and V is TRBV7-2; 10 bases align to TRBD2. V lost 4 bases to trimming and J lost 4 bases; unmatched junction nucleotides: 4. Germline V gives CDR1 SGHTA, CDR2 FQGNSA. There are 15 residues in the CDR3.

The chain combines TRBV6-5 with TRBJ2-1; TRBD2 aligns across 12 bases. V was clipped by 2 bases and J by 7 bases; unmatched bases: 3. The germline gives CDR1 MNHEY, CDR2 SVGAGI. This CDR3 has 15 residues. The CDR3 bases are TGTGCCAGCAGTTACGACACTAGCGGGAGGAATGAGCAGTTCTTC. Translation: CASSYDTSGRNEQFF.

The chain uses TRBV30 and TRBJ2-2; either TRBD1 or TRBD2 may fit D (5 bases each). Trimming removed 4 bases at V and 6 bases at J, with 21 bases between. This CDR3 has 16 residues. Germline CDR1 GTSNPN, CDR2 SVGIG (reference sequence). CDR3 protein: CAWNLQTGTKSGELFF. The CDR3 region has the DNA TGTGCCTGGAATCTCCAGACCGGGACCAAGTCCGGGGAGCTGTTTTTT.

The chain is built from TRBV5-1 and TRBJ1-5; tentative D call: TRBD1 (5 bases). This CDR3 spans 15 amino acids. Trimming shortened V by 2 bases and J by 5 bases, and 14 bases separated the two germline ends. Germline-derived CDR1 and CDR2 are SGHRS and YFSETQ. The CDR3 sequence: CASSFEGSGDQPQHF. DNA for the CDR3: TGCGCCAGCAGCTTCGAGGGGTCGGGCGATCAGCCCCAGCATTTT.

The chain combines TRBV5-4 with TRBJ2-7; tentatively, D is TRBD1 (5 bases). Germline loops: CDR1 SGHNT, CDR2 YYREEE (reference sequence). Between the trimmed V and J ends, which lost 4 bases and 3 bases, there was a span of 14 bases. This CDR3 has 14 residues. Here the CDR3 reads CASSDQGRGYEQYF. The CDR3 DNA reads as TGTGCCAGCAGCGACCAGGGCCGCGGCTACGAGCAGTACTTC.

This clone was observed a single time. The V call is TRBV11-2, the J call TRBJ1-2; no definite D call. CDR1 is SGHAT and CDR2 is FQNNGV in the germline V gene. V lost 5 bases and J 5 bases, leaving 12 bases between the germline ends. This CDR3 comprises 13 residues. CDR3 sequence: CASSEKTRYGYTF. As DNA, the CDR3 is TGTGCCAGCAGCGAAAAGACACGTTATGGCTACACCTTC.

The chain uses TRBV6-5 and TRBJ2-1; the match to TRBD2 covers 9 bases. Germline trimming cut 2 bases from V and 9 bases from J; bases unmatched to any gene: 5. The germline V gene has CDR1 MNHEY and CDR2 SVGAGI. CDR3 length: 14 amino acids. Here the CDR3 reads CASSYRVAGAEQFF. The DNA for the CDR3 is TGTGCCAGCAGTTACAGGGTAGCGGGAGCTGAGCAGTTCTTC.

This clone was observed a few times. The chain carries TRBV5-1 and TRBJ1-3, with a possible D match to TRBD1 (5 bases). The V end lost 0 bases, the J end lost 4 bases, and 11 bases lay between the germline ends. Germline V gene lookup returns CDR1 SGHRS and CDR2 YFSETQ. CDR3 length: 15 residues. The chain's CDR3 is CASSLVQGSGNTIYF. The DNA for the CDR3 is TGCGCCAGCAGCTTGGTCCAGGGCTCGGGAAACACCATATATTTT.

V gene TRBV5-5 combines with J gene TRBJ2-7; D not certain. This CDR3 contains 11 residues. Trimming took off 4 bases at V and 4 bases at J, with 6 bases between the two ends. CDR1 is SGHKS and CDR2 is YYEKEE in the germline V gene (reference sequence). CDR3 in amino acids: CASSATYEQYF. CDR3 in DNA: TGTGCCAGCAGCGCGACTTACGAGCAGTACTTC.

The chain employs TRBV7-9 and TRBJ2-3; no definite D call. In germline, CDR1 is SEHNR, CDR2 FQNEAQ (reference sequence). The ends were cut back, 1 base at V and 0 bases at J, with 5 bases in the middle. CDR3 size: 14 residues. CDR3 residues: CASSLDGSTDTQYF. The CDR3 nucleotides are TGTGCCAGCAGCTTAGATGGTAGCACAGATACGCAGTATTTT.

The gene calls are TRBV6-4 and TRBJ2-4; TRBD2 matches 7 bases. Germline loops: CDR1 MRHNA, CDR2 SNTAGT. There are 15 residues in the CDR3. V lost 9 bases to trimming and J lost 4 bases; unmatched junction nucleotides: 12. CDR3 DNA sequence: TGTGCCAGTTATTTGAGGGAGGGGAAGAAAAACATTCAGTACTTC. Translating gives CASYLREGKKNIQYF.

The chain uses TRBV30 and TRBJ2-5, with D unresolved. The germline V gene has CDR1 GTSNPN and CDR2 SVGIG (reference sequence). Trimming took off 6 bases at V and 1 base at J, with 15 bases between the two ends. The CDR3 has 14 amino acids. CDR3 nucleotide sequence: TGTGCCTGCAATAGGTGGTCGGCCCAAGAGACCCAGTACTTC. This sequence encodes CACNRWSAQETQYF.

This clone was counted only a few times. As DNA, the CDR3 is TGTGCCAGTAGTGGCGGCTACGAGCAGTACTTC. It is translated as CASSGGYEQYF. V gene TRBV19 combines with J gene TRBJ2-7; D uncertain. Germline CDR1 and CDR2: LNHDA and SQIVND (reference sequence). The ends were cut back, 5 bases at V and 3 bases at J, with 5 bases in the middle. This CDR3 spans 11 amino acids.

This clone occurred once. The J gene is TRBJ2-1, the V gene TRBV23-1; 7 bases are a match to TRBD2. TRBV23-1 is an ORF; its function is uncertain. Trimming took 4 bases from V and 10 from J; bases not matched to a gene: 13. The CDR3 is 15 residues long. The CDR3, as DNA: TGCGCCAGCAGTCCAAAGCGGGGAAGAATTTGCGAGCAGTTCTTC. This gives the protein CASSPKRGRICEQFF.

The V gene is TRBV28, the J gene TRBJ1-5; 7 bases fit TRBD1. V lost 6 bases, J lost 5 bases, and 7 bases stayed unmatched. The germline V gene encodes CDR1 MDHEN and CDR2 SYDVKM. This CDR3 contains 14 residues. CDR3 sequence: CASSSGQEYQPQHF. For the CDR3, the DNA is TGTGCCAGCAGCTCCGGACAGGAGTATCAGCCCCAGCATTTT.

The V and J genes are TRBV28 and TRBJ1-1, with a tentative D call TRBD1 (6 bases). The CDR3 sequence is 17 residues long. V was cut by 7 bases and J by 1 base, with 22 bases left in between. Germline V gene sequence: CDR1 MDHEN, CDR2 SYDVKM. This CDR3 is CASTYRGGAYENTEAFF. The CDR3 region has the DNA TGTGCCAGCACCTATAGGGGGGGGGCATATGAGAACACTGAAGCTTTCTTT.

The V gene is TRBV5-4, the J gene TRBJ2-7, with 7 bases that match TRBD1. V lost 5 bases to trimming and J lost 3 bases; unmatched junction nucleotides: 5. This CDR3 comprises 13 residues. CDR1 is SGHNT, CDR2 YYREEE, per germline (reference sequence). The CDR3 DNA is TGTGCCAGCAGTATACAGGGGATCTACGAGCAGTACTTC. This gives the protein CASSIQGIYEQYF.

The chain uses TRBV6-1 and TRBJ1-5; 8 positions agree with TRBD1. This CDR3 has 15 residues. Germline-derived CDR1 and CDR2 are MNHNS and SASEGT. V lost 6 bases and J lost 3; bases outside the gene matches: 7. This chain's CDR3 is CASRQGAGNNQPQHF. The CDR3 nucleotides read TGTGCCAGCAGGCAGGGGGCGGGAAACAATCAGCCCCAGCATTTT.

The J gene is TRBJ1-2, the V gene TRBV2, with TRBD1 matching 9 bases. CDR1 is SNHLY and CDR2 is FYNNEI in the germline V gene. After removal of 7 bases from V and 1 base from J, the junction contained 7 bases not matched to a gene. The CDR3 has 15 residues. CDR3 sequence: CASTLGQGINYGYTF. The CDR3 coding sequence is TGTGCCAGCACCCTAGGACAGGGGATTAACTATGGCTACACCTTC.

This clone was seen just once. J is TRBJ2-3 and V is TRBV4-3; weak D call: TRBD2 (5 bases). Trimming left V 3 bases short and J 1 base short, with 11 bases between. Germline loops: CDR1 LGHNA, CDR2 YSLEER. This CDR3 comprises 15 residues. The CDR3 sequence: CASSHGVGGTDTQYF. In DNA form, the CDR3 reads TGCGCCAGCAGCCACGGGGTTGGTGGCACAGATACGCAGTATTTT.

This chain links TRBV28 with TRBJ2-3; possibly TRBD2 for D (5 bases). In germline, CDR1 is MDHEN, CDR2 SYDVKM. V gave up 6 bases and J gave up 12 bases, with 13 bases separating them. CDR3 length: 11 amino acids. The CDR3 DNA sequence: TGTGCCAGCAGCCCGCGGGCGGGTCAGTATTTT. It specifies CASSPRAGQYF. Full variable domain (missing parts from reference TRBV28 and TRBJ2-3): DVKVTQSSRYLVKRTGEKVFLECVQDMDHENMFWYRQDPGLGLRLIYFSYDVKMKEKGDIPEGYSVSREKKERFSLILESASTNQTSMYLCASSPRAGQYFGPGTRLTVL.

The chain links TRBV5-6 to TRBJ2-7, with TRBD2 matching over 7 bases. The CDR3 runs 13 residues. Germline V lookup: CDR1 SGHDT, CDR2 YYEEEE. J gave up 3 bases and V 10 bases, and 10 bases lay outside the gene matches. Here the CDR3 DNA reads TGTGCCTCCATCGGGCGGGAGAACTACGAGCAGTACTTC. This sequence encodes CASIGRENYEQYF.

The J gene is TRBJ2-7, the V gene TRBV6-1, with D perhaps matching TRBD1 (6 bases). Deletions cut 4 bases from V and 5 bases from J, with 15 bases between. This CDR3 contains 14 residues. Germline CDR1 MNHNS, CDR2 SASEGT. Here the CDR3 reads CASSAPGHRDEQYF. The DNA of the CDR3 is TGTGCCAGCAGTGCCCCCGGACACAGGGACGAGCAGTACTTC.